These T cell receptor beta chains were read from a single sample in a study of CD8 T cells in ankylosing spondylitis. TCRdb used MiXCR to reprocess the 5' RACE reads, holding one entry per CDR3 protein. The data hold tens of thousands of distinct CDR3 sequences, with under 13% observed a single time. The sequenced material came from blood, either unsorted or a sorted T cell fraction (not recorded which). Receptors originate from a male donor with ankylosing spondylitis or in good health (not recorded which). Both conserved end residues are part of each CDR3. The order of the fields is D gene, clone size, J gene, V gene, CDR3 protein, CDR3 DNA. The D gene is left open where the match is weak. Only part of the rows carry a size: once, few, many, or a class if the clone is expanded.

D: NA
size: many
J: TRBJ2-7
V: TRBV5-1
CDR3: CASSLVQGGYEQYF
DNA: TGCGCCAGCAGCTTGGTGCAGGGAGGCTACGAGCAGTACTTC

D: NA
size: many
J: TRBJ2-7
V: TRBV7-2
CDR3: CASSRASYEQYF
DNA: TGTGCCAGCAGTCGGGCCTCCTACGAGCAGTACTTC

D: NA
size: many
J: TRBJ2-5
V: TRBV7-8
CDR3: CASSLPQGTLGETQYF
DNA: TGTGCCAGCAGCTTACCTCAAGGGACGTTGGGGGAGACCCAGTACTTC

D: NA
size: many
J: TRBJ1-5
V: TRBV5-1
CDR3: CASSLYFGNQPQHF
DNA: TGCGCCAGCAGCTTGTATTTTGGCAATCAGCCCCAGCATTTT

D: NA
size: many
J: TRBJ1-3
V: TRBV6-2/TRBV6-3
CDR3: CASSHTGSTPDSSGNTIYF
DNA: TGTGCCAGCAGTCACACTGGTTCAACTCCCGACAGCTCTGGAAACACCATATATTTT

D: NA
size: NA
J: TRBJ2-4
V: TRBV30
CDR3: CAWSTRRAAKNIQYF
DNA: TGTGCCTGGAGTACCCGAAGGGCGGCCAAAAACATTCAGTACTTC

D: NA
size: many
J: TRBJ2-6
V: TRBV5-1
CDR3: CASSSSSSGANVLTF
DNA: TGCGCCAGCAGCTCTAGTAGCTCTGGGGCCAACGTCCTGACTTTC

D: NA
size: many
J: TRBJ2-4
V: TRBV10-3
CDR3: CAIGLQGGSKNIQYF
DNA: TGTGCCATCGGCCTACAGGGGGGGTCCAAAAACATTCAGTACTTC

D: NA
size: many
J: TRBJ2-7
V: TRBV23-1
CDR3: CASSQYGVRTPSEQYF
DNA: TGCGCCAGCAGTCAATATGGGGTCAGAACCCCTAGTGAGCAGTACTTC

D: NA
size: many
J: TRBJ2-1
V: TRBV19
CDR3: CASSIQTGPYNEQFF
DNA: TGTGCCAGTAGTATCCAAACCGGGCCTTACAATGAGCAGTTCTTC

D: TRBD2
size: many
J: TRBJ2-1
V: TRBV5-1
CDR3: CASSLLAGGPPNEQFF
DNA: TGCGCCAGCAGCCTATTAGCGGGAGGTCCCCCCAATGAGCAGTTCTTC

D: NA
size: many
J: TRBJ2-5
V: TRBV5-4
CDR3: CASSLGTAQETQYF
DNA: TGTGCCAGCAGCCTTGGGACTGCACAAGAGACCCAGTACTTC

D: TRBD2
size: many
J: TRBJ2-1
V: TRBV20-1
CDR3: CSARVAGEREQFF
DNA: TGCAGTGCTAGGGTAGCGGGGGAGAGGGAGCAGTTCTTC

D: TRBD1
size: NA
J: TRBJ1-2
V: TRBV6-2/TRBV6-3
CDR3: CASRYTGTEYGYTF
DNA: TGTGCCAGCAGATACACCGGGACAGAGTATGGCTACACCTTC

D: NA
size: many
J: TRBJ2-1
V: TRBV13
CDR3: CASSFRSSSYNEQFF
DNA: TGTGCCAGCAGCTTTCGAAGTAGCTCCTACAATGAGCAGTTCTTC

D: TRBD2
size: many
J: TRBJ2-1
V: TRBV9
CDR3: CASSTRVAGGQPAYNEQFF
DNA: TGTGCCAGCAGCACCCGTGTTGCGGGAGGGCAGCCCGCCTACAATGAGCAGTTCTTC

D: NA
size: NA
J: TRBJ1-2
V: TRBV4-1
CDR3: CASSQGRTDPNYGYTF
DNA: TGCGCCAGCAGCCAGGGACGGACGGACCCTAACTATGGCTACACCTTC

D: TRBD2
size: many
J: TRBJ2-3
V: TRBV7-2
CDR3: CASSQLAGGIDTQYF
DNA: TGTGCCAGCAGCCAACTAGCGGGAGGGATAGATACGCAGTATTTT

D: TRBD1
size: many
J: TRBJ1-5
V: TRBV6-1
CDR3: CASSGQGADQPQHF
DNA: TGTGCCAGCAGTGGGCAGGGGGCGGATCAGCCCCAGCATTTT

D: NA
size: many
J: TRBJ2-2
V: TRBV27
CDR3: CASSLIRGKANTGELFF
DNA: TGTGCCAGCAGTTTAATCCGAGGGAAGGCGAACACCGGGGAGCTGTTTTTT

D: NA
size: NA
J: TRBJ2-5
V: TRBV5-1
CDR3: CASSLGRTAQETQYF
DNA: TGCGCCAGCAGCTTGGGAAGGACAGCCCAAGAGACCCAGTACTTC

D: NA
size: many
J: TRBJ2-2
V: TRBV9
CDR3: CASSGRGANTGELFF
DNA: TGTGCCAGCAGCGGCAGGGGCGCGAACACCGGGGAGCTGTTTTTT

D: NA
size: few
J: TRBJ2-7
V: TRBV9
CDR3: CASSVSPTGTYEQYF
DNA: TGTGCCAGCAGCGTATCCCCGACAGGCACCTACGAGCAGTACTTC

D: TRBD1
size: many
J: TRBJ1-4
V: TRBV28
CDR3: CASSSQGVNEKLFF
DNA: TGTGCCAGCAGTTCTCAGGGGGTTAATGAAAAACTGTTTTTT

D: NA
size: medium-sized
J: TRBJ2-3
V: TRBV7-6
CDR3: CASSLSGSTDTQYF
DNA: TGTGCCAGCAGCCTTAGCGGTAGCACAGATACGCAGTATTTT

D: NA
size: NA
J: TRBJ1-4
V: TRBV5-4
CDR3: CASSKKGGGATNEKLFF
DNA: TGTGCCAGCAGCAAAAAGGGTGGGGGAGCAACTAATGAAAAACTGTTTTTT

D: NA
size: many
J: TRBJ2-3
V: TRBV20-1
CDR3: CSAATTSTTQYF
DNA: TGCAGTGCCGCGACCACTAGTACTACGCAGTATTTT

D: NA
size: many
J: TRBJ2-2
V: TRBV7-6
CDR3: CASSPRTILIGELFF
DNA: TGTGCCAGCAGCCCACGGACTATTTTAATTGGGGAGCTGTTTTTT

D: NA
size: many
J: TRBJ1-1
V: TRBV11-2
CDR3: CASSLDSGNSYEAFF
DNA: TGTGCCAGCAGCTTAGATTCCGGGAACAGTTATGAAGCTTTCTTT

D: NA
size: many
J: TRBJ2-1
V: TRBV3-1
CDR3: CASSQGGDNEQFF
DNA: TGTGCCAGCAGCCAAGGCGGGGACAATGAGCAGTTCTTC

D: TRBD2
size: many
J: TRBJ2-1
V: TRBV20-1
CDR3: CSARLARGVNEQFF
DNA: TGCAGTGCGAGACTAGCTCGAGGGGTCAATGAGCAGTTCTTC

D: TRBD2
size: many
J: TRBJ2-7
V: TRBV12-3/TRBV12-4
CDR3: CASSFSLLANEQYF
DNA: TGTGCCAGCAGTTTTAGCCTACTAGCGAACGAGCAGTACTTC

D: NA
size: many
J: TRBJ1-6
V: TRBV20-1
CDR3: CSARGTENSPLHF
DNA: TGCAGTGCTAGAGGGACAGAGAATTCACCCCTCCACTTT

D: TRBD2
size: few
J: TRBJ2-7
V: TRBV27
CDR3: CASSWTSGSQSYEQYF
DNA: TGTGCCAGCAGTTGGACTAGCGGGAGCCAGTCCTACGAGCAGTACTTC

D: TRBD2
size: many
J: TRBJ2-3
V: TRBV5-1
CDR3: CASSKGTSGRLGTDTQYF
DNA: TGCGCCAGCAGCAAGGGGACTAGCGGGAGACTAGGCACAGATACGCAGTATTTT

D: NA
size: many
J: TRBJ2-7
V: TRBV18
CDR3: CASSPAGGLSYEQYF
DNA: TGTGCCAGCTCACCAGCCGGGGGCCTCTCCTACGAGCAGTACTTC

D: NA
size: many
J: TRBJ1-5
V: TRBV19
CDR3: CASSFSRGQPQHF
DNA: TGTGCCAGTAGTTTCTCGCGAGGTCAGCCCCAGCATTTT

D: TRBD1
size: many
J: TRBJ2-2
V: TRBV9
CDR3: CASSVGPGTGGGTTGELFF
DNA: TGTGCCAGCAGCGTAGGCCCTGGGACAGGGGGGGGGACAACCGGGGAGCTGTTTTTT

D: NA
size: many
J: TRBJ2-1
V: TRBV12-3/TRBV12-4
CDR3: CASRRDPRNEQFF
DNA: TGTGCCAGCAGGAGGGACCCCCGCAATGAGCAGTTCTTC

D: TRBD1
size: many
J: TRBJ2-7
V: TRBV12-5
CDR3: CASGLYRTGRSYEQYF
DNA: TGTGCTAGTGGTTTGTACCGGACAGGACGCTCCTACGAGCAGTACTTC

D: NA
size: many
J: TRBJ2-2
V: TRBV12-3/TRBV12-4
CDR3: CASSFRDTGELFF
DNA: TGTGCCAGCAGTTTCAGGGATACCGGGGAGCTGTTTTTT

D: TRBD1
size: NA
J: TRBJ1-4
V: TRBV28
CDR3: CASRETGGSTNEKLFF
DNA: TGTGCCAGCAGGGAGACAGGGGGGTCAACTAATGAAAAACTGTTTTTT

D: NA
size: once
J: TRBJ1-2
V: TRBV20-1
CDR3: CSAPTRGAMDYGYTF
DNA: TGCAGTGCCCCGACTCGGGGGGCGATGGACTATGGCTACACCTTC

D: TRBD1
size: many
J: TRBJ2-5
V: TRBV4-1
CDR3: CASSHVGQGAKETQYF
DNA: TGCGCCAGCAGCCATGTGGGACAGGGGGCTAAAGAGACCCAGTACTTC

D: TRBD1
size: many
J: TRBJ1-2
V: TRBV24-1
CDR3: CATSDRDRLGSNYGYTF
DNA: TGTGCCACCAGTGATCGGGACAGGCTGGGATCTAACTATGGCTACACCTTC

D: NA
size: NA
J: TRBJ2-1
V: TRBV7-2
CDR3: CASSFGTEQFF
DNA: TGTGCCAGCAGCTTCGGGACGGAGCAGTTCTTC

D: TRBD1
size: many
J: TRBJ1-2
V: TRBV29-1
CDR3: CSVRFPGQRGDF
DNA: TGCAGCGTTCGATTTCCGGGACAGAGAGGGGACTTC

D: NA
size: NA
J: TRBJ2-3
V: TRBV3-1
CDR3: CASSQGSGTDTQYF
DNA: TGTGCCAGCAGCCAAGGAAGCGGAACAGATACGCAGTATTTT